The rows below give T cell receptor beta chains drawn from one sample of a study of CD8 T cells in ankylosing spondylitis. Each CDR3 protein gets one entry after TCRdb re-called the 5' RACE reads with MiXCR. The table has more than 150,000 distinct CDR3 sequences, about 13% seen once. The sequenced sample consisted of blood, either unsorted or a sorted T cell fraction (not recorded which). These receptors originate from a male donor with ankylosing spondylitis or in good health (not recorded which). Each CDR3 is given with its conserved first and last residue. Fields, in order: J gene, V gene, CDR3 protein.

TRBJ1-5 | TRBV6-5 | CASSLQGSGNQPQHF
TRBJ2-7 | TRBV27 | CASSSVGYHEQYF
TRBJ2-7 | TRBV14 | CASSQEGQPYEQYF
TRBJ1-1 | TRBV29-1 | CSVEGDKAFF
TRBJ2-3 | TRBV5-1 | CASSHGLAGFTDTQYF
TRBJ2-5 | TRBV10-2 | CASRTGTSGQETQYF
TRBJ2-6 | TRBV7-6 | CASSLAFTAGANVLTF
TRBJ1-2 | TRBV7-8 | CASSPGAEIYGYTF
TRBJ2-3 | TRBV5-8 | CASAKGAINTDTQYF
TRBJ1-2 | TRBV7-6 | CASSPSGQGALSYGYTF
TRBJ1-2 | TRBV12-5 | CASGLVLRRTFYGYTF
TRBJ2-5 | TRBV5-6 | CASSLAVYYGQETQYF
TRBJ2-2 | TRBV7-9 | CASSSLAGGTGELFF
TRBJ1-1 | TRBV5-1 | CASSLGQGVTEAFF
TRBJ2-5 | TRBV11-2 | CASSSMAGPEETQYF
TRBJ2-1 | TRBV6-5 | CASSYSIFPLAGEQFF
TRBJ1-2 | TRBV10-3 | CAISDGSQTNYGYTF
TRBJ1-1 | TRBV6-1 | CASTETEAFF
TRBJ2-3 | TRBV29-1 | CSVEGMGGKPTDTQYF
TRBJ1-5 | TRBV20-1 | CSASNPGTGSQPQHF
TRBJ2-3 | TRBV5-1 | CASSLGLAGVPDTQYF
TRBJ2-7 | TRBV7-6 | CASSPERGVTSTPYF
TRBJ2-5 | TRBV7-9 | CASSFPTSGGPKETQYF
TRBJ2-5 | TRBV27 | CASMEGQGAYETQYF